These T cell receptor beta chains were read from a single sample in a study of blood T cell repertoires in COVID-19. Libraries were prepared by immunoSEQ multiplex PCR; TCRdb keeps only in-frame clonotypes and omits some of them. The sample shows about 280,000 clones, roughly 85% of them seen only once. The sample taken for sequencing was PBMCs or T cells enriched from blood (not recorded which). These receptors were obtained from a middle-aged man who had been exposed to COVID-19. Each CDR3 is given with its conserved first and last residue. Fields, in order: clone size, V gene, J gene, D gene, CDR3 DNA, CDR3 protein. D genes are given only for firm matches. Clone size is not always given. Where it is, it says once, few, many or a class for expanded clones.

.,TRBV7-9,TRBJ2-1,TRBD1,TGTGCCAGCAGCCTTCTCCGGGACAGCCTATCAATCTTC,CASSLLRDSLSIF
.,TRBV11-2,TRBJ2-4,.,TGTGCCAGCACCCTAGGGGTGGGCCTAGCCAAAAACATTCAGTACTTC,CASTLGVGLAKNIQYF
.,TRBV6-5,TRBJ2-1,TRBD1,TGTGCCAGCCTCTCAGGGGGACAGGGCGGGAATGAGCAGTTCTTC,CASLSGGQGGNEQFF
.,TRBV10-3,TRBJ2-7,TRBD1,TGTGCCATCAGACAGGGGGCGATCTCCTACGAGCAGTACTTC,CAIRQGAISYEQYF
.,TRBV5-1,TRBJ1-1,TRBD1,TGCGCCAGCAGCCCCGGACAGGGTTGGACCGAAGCTTTCTTT,CASSPGQGWTEAFF
.,TRBV25-1,TRBJ2-1,.,TGTGCCAGCAGTGACCCGAAGGGGGCGGGACGTTACTACAATGAGCAGTTCTTC,CASSDPKGAGRYYNEQFF
.,TRBV10-1,TRBJ2-3,TRBD2,TGCGCCAGCGGACCGGGGGGGGCAGATACGCAGTATTTT,CASGPGGADTQYF
few,TRBV11-3,TRBJ2-1,.,TGTGCCAGCAGCTTAGGCCCCGACTTACAGTTCTTC,CASSLGPDLQFF
.,TRBV5-1,TRBJ1-4,TRBD1,TGCGCCAGCAGCTTGGGGGGGACAGGGGCCGAAAAACTGTTTTTT,CASSLGGTGAEKLFF
.,TRBV24-1,TRBJ2-7,.,TGTGCCACCAGTGATCCCCGGTCTCCTTTGCAGTACTTC,CATSDPRSPLQYF
.,TRBV27,TRBJ2-3,.,TGTGCCAGCAGCTTGAGGGGCGGGAACACAGATACGCAGTATTTT,CASSLRGGNTDTQYF